This TCR beta chain is from a study of cytomegalovirus exposure and HLA in healthy donors. Overall study results and limits: Among TCR beta chains, those listed as cytomegalovirus-associated numbered under 200. An assumption of roughly uniform sequencing depth across donors underlay the presence/absence analyses. Despite most TCR sequences being rare, some public TCRs occurred in many donors. TCR beta V segments were, for the most part, productive about 87% or about 30% of the time in an earlier analysis.

V dropped 4 bases and J dropped 0 bases, with 13 bases sitting between them. The CDR3 extends over 16 amino acids. Looked up from germline, CDR1 is LNHNV and CDR2 is YYDKDF (reference sequence). To note about this clone: What it binds is unknown.

The PCR was carried out with 60 Vbeta primers and 13 Jbeta primers. TCRdb's table, derived via immunoSEQ multiplex PCR, lists solely in-frame clones and lacks some. The clone table shows some 82,000 clones, with the ten largest holding about 1.1%. This clonotype was obtained from a woman aged 30 to 39 in good health and CMV-seronegative. Sequences were obtained from PBMCs. The chain employs TRBV15 and TRBJ2-1, with D tentatively TRBD1 (6 bases). The CDR3 reads CATSKGQISSYNEQFF. The CDR3 DNA sequence: TGTGCCACCAGCAAGGGACAAATTTCCTCCTACAATGAGCAGTTCTTC. The full variable domain, rest sourced from reference TRBV15 and TRBJ2-1, is DAMVIQNPRYQVTQFGKPVTLSCSQTLNHNVMYWYQQKSSQAPKLLFHYYDKDFNNEADTPDNFQSRRPNTSFCFLDIRSPGLGDTAMYLCATSKGQISSYNEQFFGPGTRLTVL.